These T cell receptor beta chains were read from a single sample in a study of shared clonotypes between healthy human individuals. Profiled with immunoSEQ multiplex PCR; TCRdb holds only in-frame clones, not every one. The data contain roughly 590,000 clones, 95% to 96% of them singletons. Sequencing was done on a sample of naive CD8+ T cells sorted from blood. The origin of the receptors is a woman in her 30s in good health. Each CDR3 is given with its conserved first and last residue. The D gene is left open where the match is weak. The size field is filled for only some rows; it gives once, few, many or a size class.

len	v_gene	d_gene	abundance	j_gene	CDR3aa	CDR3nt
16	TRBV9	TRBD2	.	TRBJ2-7	CASSVAAGRAIYEQYF	TGTGCCAGCAGCGTAGCGGCCGGGAGGGCCATCTACGAGCAGTACTTC
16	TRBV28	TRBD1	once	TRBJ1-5	CASSLRQGQGNQPQHF	TGTGCCAGCAGTTTAAGGCAGGGACAGGGGAATCAGCCCCAGCATTTT
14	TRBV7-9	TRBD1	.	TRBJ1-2	CASSTRGRGYGYTF	TGTGCCAGCAGTACCAGGGGGCGAGGCTATGGCTACACCTTC
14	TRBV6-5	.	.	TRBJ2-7	CASSYGDTSYEQYF	TGTGCCAGCAGTTACGGCGACACTTCCTACGAGCAGTACTTC
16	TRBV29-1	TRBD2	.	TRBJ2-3	CSVAPLAGVFTDTQYF	TGCAGCGTTGCCCCACTAGCGGGAGTTTTTACAGATACGCAGTATTTT
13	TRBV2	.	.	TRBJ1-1	CASSVGPRAEAFF	TGTGCCAGCAGTGTTGGTCCGAGGGCTGAAGCTTTCTTT
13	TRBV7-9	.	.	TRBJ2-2	CASSGPGTGELFF	TGTGCCAGCAGCGGTCCGGGGACCGGGGAGCTGTTTTTT
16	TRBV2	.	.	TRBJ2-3	CASSEWWDTYTDTQYF	TGTGCCAGCAGTGAATGGTGGGACACCTACACAGATACGCAGTATTTT
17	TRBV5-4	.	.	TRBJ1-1	CASSLDRSRRLNTEAFF	TGTGCCAGCAGCTTGGACAGATCCCGCCGCTTGAACACTGAAGCTTTCTTT
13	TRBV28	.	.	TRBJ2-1	CASSLSGIDEQFF	TGTGCCAGCAGTTTATCCGGGATTGATGAGCAGTTCTTC
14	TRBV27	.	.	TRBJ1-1	CASSLRHINTEAFF	TGTGCCAGCAGTTTAAGACACATAAACACTGAAGCTTTCTTT
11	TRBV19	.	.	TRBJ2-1	CASEVGGEQFF	TGTGCCAGTGAGGTAGGAGGAGAGCAGTTCTTC
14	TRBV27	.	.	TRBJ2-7	CASSLYGSRYEQYF	TGTGCCAGCAGTTTATACGGGAGTCGGTACGAGCAGTACTTC
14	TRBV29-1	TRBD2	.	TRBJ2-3	CSVVEAGGATTQYF	TGCAGCGTTGTCGAGGCCGGGGGGGCCACTACGCAGTATTTT
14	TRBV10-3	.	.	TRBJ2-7	CAISWDRSNYEQYF	TGTGCCATCAGTTGGGATAGGAGTAATTACGAGCAGTACTTC
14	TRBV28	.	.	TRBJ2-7	CASSRTGDSYEQYF	TGTGCCAGCAGTCGGACCGGAGACTCCTACGAGCAGTACTTC
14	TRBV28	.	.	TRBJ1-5	CASSFAGSNQPQHF	TGTGCCAGCAGTTTTGCAGGGAGCAATCAGCCCCAGCATTTT
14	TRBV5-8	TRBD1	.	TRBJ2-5	CASSLAGGRETQYF	TGTGCCAGCAGCTTGGCAGGGGGACGAGAGACCCAGTACTTC
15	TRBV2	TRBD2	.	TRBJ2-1	CASTRGLAGDDEQFF	TGTGCCAGCACCCGGGGACTAGCGGGAGATGATGAGCAGTTCTTC
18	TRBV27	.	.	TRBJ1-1	CASQGRQGIRLSHTEAFF	TGTGCCAGTCAAGGGAGGCAGGGAATTCGCCTGAGTCACACTGAAGCTTTCTTT